This T cell receptor (beta chain) was recovered during a study of cytomegalovirus exposure and HLA in healthy donors. About this clone itself: What it recognizes is unknown.

Findings and limits, study-wide: It was assumed in the presence/absence analyses that sequencing depth was roughly uniform across donors. Most TCR sequences were rare, but some public TCRs occurred in many donors.

Researchers ran the PCR with 60 Vbeta and 13 Jbeta primers. TCRdb's copy holds only in-frame clones and misses some; the assay was immunoSEQ multiplex PCR. The data contain some 150,000 clones, around 84% of them seen just once; the ten biggest clones take up about 2.2%. This clonotype was sampled from a man between 50 and 59 years old in good health and CMV-seronegative. The sample was PBMCs.

The DNA of the CDR3 is TGTGCCAGCAGTTCCCCCCCGGACAGGGGGCTACTTACTGAAGCTTTCTTT. This codes for CASSSPPDRGLLTEAFF. The V and J genes are TRBV2 and TRBJ1-1; 11 nucleotides agree with TRBD1. The CDR3 is 17 amino acids. Unmatched junction bases numbered 13, after V lost 5 bases and J lost 5 bases. Germline CDR1 and CDR2: SNHLY and FYNNEI.